This TCR beta chain originates from a study of T cells in narcolepsy (dated by TCRdb to 2016 to 2019). About the investigation overall: Healthy control donors were enrolled in the study alongside patients who had narcolepsy type 1 or type 2 (NT1, NT2). Autoreactive T cells targeting hypocretin neuron self-antigens (hypocretin, TRIB2) were sought in narcolepsy patients, and TCR Vbeta sequencing was used to track clonotypes in blood and CSF. What the research found in general, with its limitations: Autoreactive clonotypes were reported to be detected serially in the blood of the same patients and of different patients, but not in the blood of healthy controls. Patients and controls had comparable numbers of sequenced blood memory CD4+ clonotypes, averaging about 40,000 and 33,000, respectively. HCRT-specific and TRIB2-specific autoreactive clonotypes were highlighted in plots that compared CD4+ T cell clonotypes in CSF versus blood from the same patient. Some blood memory CD4+ repertoires from patients and controls contained no sequences matching autoreactive T cell clones.

For TCR Vbeta sequencing, memory CD4+ T cells were sorted ex vivo from the peripheral blood of narcolepsy patients and healthy controls. The library was generated by the immunoSEQ multiplex PCR assay. Sourced from immuneACCESS, this table was stored by TCRdb with only in-frame sequences that have V and J called. A share of the clones is absent; for the studies checked, an unresolved V gene accounts for under half, and the remainder has no known explanation. This sample holds about 34,000 clones; just under 80% were observed only once. The ten largest clones take up 1.2% of the sample. The count of this clone is one. Its recognized antigen is unknown. The sample holds no much larger clone one base away, and base qualities are not on file. What was sequenced was CD45RA- memory CD4+ T cells from PBMCs. The cell subset or site label here, explained by the study, means: memory T cells sorted ex vivo from peripheral blood. This clonotype was sampled from a human donor with narcolepsy.

The base sequence is TGCGCCAGCAGTCGCATTCAGTACTTC. It is translated as CASSRIQYF. The V and J segments used are TRBV10-1 and TRBJ2-4; no D segment can be confidently identified. V is cut by 5 bases and J by 9 bases, and the space between the germline ends is 2 bases. The CDR3 goes from the cysteine to the phenylalanine over 9 residues. The kept DNA is CDR3 alone, 27 bases in frame from the first base. CDR1 and CDR2 are read off the germline V gene (reference sequence) as WNHNN and SYGVQD.